These T cell receptor beta chains were read from a single sample in a study of early T cells in non-severe SARS-CoV-2 infection. MiXCR, applied by TCRdb to the 5' RACE reads, yields one record per CDR3 protein. The sample has about 89,000 distinct CDR3 sequences, roughly 17% seen once; the top ten hold around 4.9%. Sequenced here: whole blood, sampled at baseline. The receptors were sampled from an adult who was a healthcare worker with PCR-confirmed SARS-CoV-2 infection or an uninfected control (not recorded which). CDR3s include the opening cysteine and the closing phenylalanine or tryptophan. A D gene is named only where the DNA matches it firmly. Where a row states a size, it is once, few, many or the class of an expanded clone; other rows omit it.

TRBV11-2	TRBD2	TRBJ2-3	few	TGTGCCAGCAACCCCAAGAGCGGGATGGGGGCAGATACGCAGTATTTT	CASNPKSGMGADTQYF
TRBV6-2/TRBV6-3	-	TRBJ2-1	-	TGTGCCAGCAGCCGAAGGACAGGCGGGGGCTCCTACAATGAGCAGTTCTTC	CASSRRTGGGSYNEQFF
TRBV12-3/TRBV12-4	TRBD1	TRBJ2-1	-	TGTGCCAGCAGTGTTAGGACAGGGCAGTTCTTC	CASSVRTGQFF
TRBV12-3/TRBV12-4	TRBD2	TRBJ2-1	few	TGTGCCAGCAGTTCCCCGGGAGGGGTAGGGGTGGATGAGCAGTTCTTC	CASSSPGGVGVDEQFF
TRBV20-1	TRBD2	TRBJ2-7	-	TGCAGTGCTAGGGCTCGGACTAGCGGGAGCTTCACCCACGAGCAGTACTTC	CSARARTSGSFTHEQYF
TRBV7-2	TRBD1	TRBJ2-2	few	TGTGCCAGCAGCCCACGGGACAGGATAATCGGGGAGCTGTTTTTT	CASSPRDRIIGELFF
TRBV9	-	TRBJ1-2	-	TGTGCCAGCAGCTATGCTTTGGCAGGGCGTGGCTACACCTTC	CASSYALAGRGYTF
TRBV6-5	-	TRBJ1-3	few	TGTGCCAGCAGTCTGACAGATCGAAACACCATATATTTT	CASSLTDRNTIYF
TRBV28	TRBD2	TRBJ2-7	many	TGTGCCAGCAGAGGGACTAGCGGGAGGGAACACTACGAGCAGTACTTC	CASRGTSGREHYEQYF
TRBV4-3	-	TRBJ2-1	many	TGCGCCAGCAGCCAAGATGGTCCAGGGGACAATGAGCAGTTCTTC	CASSQDGPGDNEQFF
TRBV29-1	-	TRBJ2-1	many	TGCAGCGCCGGAGGTCGGGAAAATGAGCAGTTCTTC	CSAGGRENEQFF
TRBV14	-	TRBJ2-1	-	TGTGCCAGCAGCCAAGGGCTAGCCAGCTACAATGAGCAGTTCTTC	CASSQGLASYNEQFF
TRBV27	-	TRBJ2-3	-	TGTGCCAGCACCAACGGGTATACGCTGTATTTT	CASTNGYTLYF
TRBV28	-	TRBJ2-7	few	TGTGCCAGCAGTTTGCCTGACGAGCAGTACTTC	CASSLPDEQYF
TRBV20-1	-	TRBJ2-5	medium-sized	TGCAGTGCTAGAGATGGACAGAGAGAGACCCAGTACTTC	CSARDGQRETQYF
TRBV12-3/TRBV12-4	-	TRBJ2-4	-	TGTGCCAGCAGTTCTTCCAAAAACATTCAGTACTTC	CASSSSKNIQYF
TRBV5-6	TRBD2	TRBJ2-3	-	TGTGCCAGCAGCTTCGTGACTAGCTCGTCGACAGATACGCAGTATTTT	CASSFVTSSSTDTQYF
TRBV20-1	-	TRBJ1-5	-	TGCAGTGCTAGAGACTATAGCAATCAGCCCCAGCATTTT	CSARDYSNQPQHF
TRBV5-1	TRBD2	TRBJ2-1	-	TGCGCCAGCAGCGCTGTTCCCCGCGGGAGAAGGGATGAGCAGTTCTTC	CASSAVPRGRRDEQFF
TRBV23-1	TRBD1	TRBJ2-7	few	TGCGCCAGCAGTCGACATCCTCCCCGGGACAGGCCGTCCTACGAGCAGTACTTC	CASSRHPPRDRPSYEQYF
TRBV10-3	-	TRBJ2-2	-	TGTGCCACAGGGCTGGTCGCCGGGCCGGGTAACACCGGGGAGCTGTTTTTT	CATGLVAGPGNTGELFF
TRBV9	-	TRBJ2-2	-	TGTGCCAGCAGCGACTACAGGGGAGGCGGCACCGGGGAGCTGTTTTTT	CASSDYRGGGTGELFF
TRBV9	TRBD1	TRBJ2-1	many	TGTGCCAGCAGCGTACAGGGGACAGGAGAGGGTGAGCAGTTCTTC	CASSVQGTGEGEQFF
TRBV6-5	-	TRBJ1-3	-	TGTGCCAGCAGTTACTCAGGATTAAGGGGATCTGGAAACACCATATATTTT	CASSYSGLRGSGNTIYF
TRBV20-1	TRBD1	TRBJ2-6	-	TGCAGTGCTAGATCACCATCGACAGGGCTTCTCTCTGGGGCCAACGTCCTGACTTTC	CSARSPSTGLLSGANVLTF
TRBV5-8	-	TRBJ1-3	once	TGTGCCAGCAGCTTCCGGGACAATGGAAACACCATATATTTT	CASSFRDNGNTIYF
TRBV20-1	-	TRBJ2-7	few	TGCAGTGCTAGTAGCGGCATTAGCTCCTACGAGCAGTACTTC	CSASSGISSYEQYF
TRBV7-9	-	TRBJ2-3	few	TGTGCCAGCAGCTTAAGGCAGGGGTCAGATACGCAGTATTTT	CASSLRQGSDTQYF
TRBV12-3/TRBV12-4	-	TRBJ2-2	few	TGTGCCAGCAGGTTGGATACGAACACCGGGGAGCTGTTTTTT	CASRLDTNTGELFF
TRBV7-8	-	TRBJ2-3	many	TGTGCCAGCAGCTTAAAAGGGGGAGATACGCAGTATTTT	CASSLKGGDTQYF
TRBV20-1	TRBD2	TRBJ2-7	many	TGCAGTGCTAGGCCGGGACTAACTTACGAGCAGTACTTC	CSARPGLTYEQYF
TRBV7-9	-	TRBJ2-3	-	TGTGCCAGCAGCTCGCCTCGGACGGCTACTAGCACAGATACGCAGTATTTT	CASSSPRTATSTDTQYF
TRBV20-1	TRBD1	TRBJ1-2	-	TGCAGTGCTAGAGATACAGGGGGAATACTGAACTATGGCTACACCTTC	CSARDTGGILNYGYTF
TRBV28	-	TRBJ1-4	few	TGTGCCAGCACCGGGGGTGATGAAAAACTGTTTTTT	CASTGGDEKLFF
TRBV29-1	TRBD1	TRBJ2-1	-	TGCAGCGCCCCCTTTGGGACAGGGCGTGGTGAGCAGTTCTTC	CSAPFGTGRGEQFF
TRBV6-5	-	TRBJ2-7	-	TGTGCCAGCAGGATGACCCGGGGGAGGGAGCAGTACTTC	CASRMTRGREQYF
TRBV12-3/TRBV12-4	-	TRBJ2-5	few	TGTGCCAGCAGAAGGTCGGGGGAGACCCAGTACTTC	CASRRSGETQYF
TRBV9	TRBD1	TRBJ2-7	many	TGTGCCAGCAGCCCCGGGACAGGTATCTACGAGCAGTACTTC	CASSPGTGIYEQYF
TRBV7-9	-	TRBJ2-7	many	TGTGCCAGCAGCTCAGAAAAGAGTGAGCAGTACTTC	CASSSEKSEQYF
TRBV4-1	TRBD2	TRBJ2-3	-	TGCGCCAGCAGCCAAAGGGTTCTTCGGCGGGAGGAAGATACGCAGTATTTT	CASSQRVLRREEDTQYF
TRBV20-1	TRBD1	TRBJ2-5	-	TGCAGTGCCGGGGACAGGGGGAAGGAGACCCAGTACTTC	CSAGDRGKETQYF
TRBV12-3/TRBV12-4	-	TRBJ1-5	-	TGTGCCAGTGGACCGCTGACCGATCAGCCCCAGCATTTT	CASGPLTDQPQHF
TRBV12-3/TRBV12-4	TRBD1	TRBJ2-1	-	TGTGCCAGCAGTCGACAGGGAGATTCCTACAATGAGCAGTTCTTC	CASSRQGDSYNEQFF
TRBV4-3	TRBD2	TRBJ2-7	-	TGCGCCAGCAGCCAAGTTGCGGGAGTCTACGAGCAGTACTTC	CASSQVAGVYEQYF
TRBV7-2	-	TRBJ2-1	-	TGTGCCAGCAGCTTAGTCCTCAACAGACATGAGCAGTTCTTC	CASSLVLNRHEQFF
TRBV28	TRBD2	TRBJ2-5	-	TGTGCCAGCAGTCTAGCGGGGAACCAAGAGACCCAGTACTTC	CASSLAGNQETQYF
TRBV28	TRBD1	TRBJ2-3	-	TGTGCCAGCAGAACCGGGACAGTGAGCACAGATACGCAGTATTTT	CASRTGTVSTDTQYF
TRBV20-1	-	TRBJ2-7	-	TGCAGTGCTACCACAGACTACGAGCAGTACTTC	CSATTDYEQYF
TRBV11-1	-	TRBJ2-7	few	TGTGCCAGCAGCGCACACTACGAGCAGTACTTC	CASSAHYEQYF